One T cell receptor beta chain is described in this entry. Trimming left V 9 bases short and J 5 bases short, with 21 bases between. The CDR3 covers 14 residues. Germline CDR1 and CDR2: SGHRS and YFSETQ. The data were produced by immunoSEQ multiplex PCR, yet TCRdb's version contains in-frame clones alone and is incomplete. The sample yields approximately 190,000 clones, of which the top ten take up more than 2%. The data were obtained in a study of control samples from healthy donors and cancer patients. This receptor was identified in a woman younger than 45 in good health. V is TRBV5-1 and J is TRBJ2-7; D possibly uses TRBD1 or TRBD2 (6 bases each). The sequencing sample was made of blood. The CDR3 coding sequence is TGCGCCATGCACCTTCTCGGGGGCATCCACGAGCAGTACTTC. Residues: CAMHLLGGIHEQYF.